The TCR beta chain under discussion was sequenced for a study of regulatory T cells in long-lasting Graves disease. Study as a whole: Graves' patients who were just diagnosed had used antithyroid drugs for under 3 months. Overall study results and limits: New patients shared 750 to 1,000 public clonotypes, fewer than the approximately 2,500 shared by persistent patients. The TCR repertoire of persistent Graves' patients was less diverse than that of newly diagnosed ones.

Time point indicated: newly diagnosed GD, antithyroid drugs for less than 3 months. PBMC RNA served as the TCR library source. This clonotype was recorded at least ten times. Its matching antigen is unknown. Deletions cut 6 bases from V and 5 bases from J, with 9 bases between. CDR1 is MNHEY and CDR2 is SMNVEV in the germline V gene (reference sequence). CDR3 length: 12 residues. Arm-PCR of CDR3 regions and iRepertoire HTBI primers were used to build TCR beta libraries. MiXCR, run by TCRdb on the multiplex PCR reads, gives a single entry per CDR3 protein. The data contain hundreds of thousands of distinct CDR3 sequences, about 14% of them singletons.

The chain links TRBV27 to TRBJ2-3; D gene unclear. This TCR derives from a female donor with Graves disease. The sample in question was peripheral blood mononuclear cells (PBMCs), obtained at new diagnosis, from a patient treated with antithyroid drugs. CDR3 sequence (DNA): TGTGCCAGCAGAACGGTTCTAGATACGCAGTATTTT. This gives the protein CASRTVLDTQYF.